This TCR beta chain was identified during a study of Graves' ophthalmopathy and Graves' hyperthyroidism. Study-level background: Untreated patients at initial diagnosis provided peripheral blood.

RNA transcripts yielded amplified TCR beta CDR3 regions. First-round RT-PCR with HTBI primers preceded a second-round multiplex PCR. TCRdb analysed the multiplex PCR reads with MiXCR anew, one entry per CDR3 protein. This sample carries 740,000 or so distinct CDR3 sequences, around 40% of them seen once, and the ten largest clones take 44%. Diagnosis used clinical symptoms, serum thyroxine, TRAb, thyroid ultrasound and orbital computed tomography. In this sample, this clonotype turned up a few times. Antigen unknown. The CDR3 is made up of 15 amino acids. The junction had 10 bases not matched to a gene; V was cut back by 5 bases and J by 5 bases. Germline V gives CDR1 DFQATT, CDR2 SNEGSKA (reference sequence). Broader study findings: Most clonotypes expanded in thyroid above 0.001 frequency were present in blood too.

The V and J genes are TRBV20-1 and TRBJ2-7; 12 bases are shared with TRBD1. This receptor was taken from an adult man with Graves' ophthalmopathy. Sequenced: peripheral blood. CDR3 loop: CSASNRDRGQDEQYF. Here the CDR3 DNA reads TGCAGTGCTTCGAACCGGGACAGGGGGCAGGACGAGCAGTACTTC.